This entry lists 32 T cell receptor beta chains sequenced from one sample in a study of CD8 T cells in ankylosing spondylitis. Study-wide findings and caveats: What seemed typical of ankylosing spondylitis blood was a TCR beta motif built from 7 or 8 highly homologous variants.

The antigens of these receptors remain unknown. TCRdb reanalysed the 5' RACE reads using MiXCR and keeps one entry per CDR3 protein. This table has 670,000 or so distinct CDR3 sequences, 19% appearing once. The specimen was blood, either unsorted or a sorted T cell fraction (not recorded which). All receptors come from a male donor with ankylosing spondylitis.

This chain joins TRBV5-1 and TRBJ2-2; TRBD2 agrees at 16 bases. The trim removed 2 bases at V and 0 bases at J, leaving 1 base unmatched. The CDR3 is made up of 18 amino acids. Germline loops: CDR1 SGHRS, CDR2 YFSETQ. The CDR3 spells CASSFGTSGRANTGELFF. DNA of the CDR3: TGCGCCAGCAGCTTTGGGACTAGCGGGAGGGCGAACACCGGGGAGCTGTTTTTT.

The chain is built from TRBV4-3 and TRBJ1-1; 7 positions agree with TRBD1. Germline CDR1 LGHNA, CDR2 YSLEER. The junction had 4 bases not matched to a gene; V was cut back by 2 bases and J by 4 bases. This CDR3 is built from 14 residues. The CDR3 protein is CASSQTGVGTEAFF. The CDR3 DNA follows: TGCGCCAGCAGCCAAACAGGGGTCGGCACTGAAGCTTTCTTT.

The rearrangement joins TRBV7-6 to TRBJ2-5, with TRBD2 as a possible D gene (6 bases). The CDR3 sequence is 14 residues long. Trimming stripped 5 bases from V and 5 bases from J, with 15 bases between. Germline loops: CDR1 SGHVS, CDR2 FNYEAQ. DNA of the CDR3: TGTGCCAGCAGCGTGGGACTTATTCCGGAGACCCAGTACTTC. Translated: CASSVGLIPETQYF.

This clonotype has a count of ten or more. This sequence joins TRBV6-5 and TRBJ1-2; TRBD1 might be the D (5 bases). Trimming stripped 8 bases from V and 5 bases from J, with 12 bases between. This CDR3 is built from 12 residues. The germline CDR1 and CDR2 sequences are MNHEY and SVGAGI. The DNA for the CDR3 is TGTGCCAGCCGGGACGAGGGGTATGGCTACACCTTC. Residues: CASRDEGYGYTF.

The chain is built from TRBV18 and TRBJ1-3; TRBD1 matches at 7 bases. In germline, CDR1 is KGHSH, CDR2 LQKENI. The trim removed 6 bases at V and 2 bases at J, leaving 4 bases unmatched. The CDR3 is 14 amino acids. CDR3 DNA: TGTGCCAGCTCGGATGGGACAGCTGGAAACACCATATATTTT. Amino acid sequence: CASSDGTAGNTIYF.

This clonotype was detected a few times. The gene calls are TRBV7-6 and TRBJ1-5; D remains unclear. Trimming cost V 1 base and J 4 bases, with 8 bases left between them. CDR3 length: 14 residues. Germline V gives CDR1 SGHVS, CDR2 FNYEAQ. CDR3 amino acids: CASSLGGENQPQHF. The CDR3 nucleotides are TGTGCCAGCAGCTTAGGCGGGGAGAATCAGCCCCAGCATTTT. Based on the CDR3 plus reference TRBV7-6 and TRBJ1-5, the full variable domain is GAGVSQSPRYKVTKRGQDVALRCDPISGHVSLYWYRQALGQGPEFLTYFNYEAQQDKSGLPNDRFSAERPEGSISTLTIQRTEQRDSAMYRCASSLGGENQPQHFGDGTRLSIL.

CDR3 residues: CASSQDRTGGYQPQHF. As DNA, the CDR3 is TGCGCCAGCAGCCAAGATCGTACAGGGGGCTATCAGCCCCAGCATTTT. The chain has TRBV4-3 and TRBJ1-5; 9 positions agree with TRBD1. The ends lost 0 bases at V and 5 bases at J; junction bases unmatched: 5. CDR3 size: 16 residues. The germline CDR1 and CDR2 sequences are LGHNA and YSLEER.

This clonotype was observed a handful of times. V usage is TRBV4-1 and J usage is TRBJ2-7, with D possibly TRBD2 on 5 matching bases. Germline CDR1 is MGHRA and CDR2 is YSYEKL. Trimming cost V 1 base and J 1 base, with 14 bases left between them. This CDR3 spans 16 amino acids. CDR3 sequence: CASSQGVTGLSYEQYF. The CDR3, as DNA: TGCGCCAGCAGCCAAGGGGTAACGGGATTATCCTACGAGCAGTACTTC.

The CDR3 loop reads CSARGGTYEQYF. The CDR3 DNA reads as TGCAGTGCTAGAGGGGGCACCTACGAGCAGTACTTC. The gene calls are TRBV20-1 and TRBJ2-7; D is perhaps TRBD1 (5 bases). The germline gives CDR1 DFQATT, CDR2 SNEGSKA (reference sequence). V gave up 1 base and J gave up 2 bases, with 6 bases separating them. The CDR3 totals 12 residues.

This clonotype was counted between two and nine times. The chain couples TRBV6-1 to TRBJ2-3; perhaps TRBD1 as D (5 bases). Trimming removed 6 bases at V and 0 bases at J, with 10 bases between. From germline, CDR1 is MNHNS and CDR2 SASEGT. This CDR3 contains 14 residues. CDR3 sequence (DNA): TGTGCCAGCAGACCCACAGGTAGCACAGATACGCAGTATTTT. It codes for CASRPTGSTDTQYF.

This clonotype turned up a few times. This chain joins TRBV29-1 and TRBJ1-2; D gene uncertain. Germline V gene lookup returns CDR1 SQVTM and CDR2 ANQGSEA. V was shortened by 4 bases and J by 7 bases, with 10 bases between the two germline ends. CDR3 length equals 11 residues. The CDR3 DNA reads TGCAGCGTTGGAATGCAGGCTGGCTACACCTTC. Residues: CSVGMQAGYTF. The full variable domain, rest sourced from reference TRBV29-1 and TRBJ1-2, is SAVISQKPSRDICQRGTSLTIQCQVDSQVTMMFWYRQQPGQSLTLIATANQGSEATYESGFVIDKFPISRPNLTFSTLTVSNMSPEDSSIYLCSVGMQAGYTFGSGTRLTVV.

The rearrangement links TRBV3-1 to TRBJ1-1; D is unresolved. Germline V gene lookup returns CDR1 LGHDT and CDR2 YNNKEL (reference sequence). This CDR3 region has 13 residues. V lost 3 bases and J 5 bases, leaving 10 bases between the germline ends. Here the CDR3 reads CASSQGPGTEAFF. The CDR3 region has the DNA TGTGCCAGCAGCCAGGGCCCGGGGACTGAAGCTTTCTTT.

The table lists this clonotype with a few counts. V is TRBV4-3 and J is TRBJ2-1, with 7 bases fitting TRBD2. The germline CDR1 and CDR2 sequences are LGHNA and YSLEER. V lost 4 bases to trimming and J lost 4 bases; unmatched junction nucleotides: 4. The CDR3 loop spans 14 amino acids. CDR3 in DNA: TGCGCCAGCAGCCGGGAGGGGAAGTACAATGAGCAGTTCTTC. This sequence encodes CASSREGKYNEQFF.

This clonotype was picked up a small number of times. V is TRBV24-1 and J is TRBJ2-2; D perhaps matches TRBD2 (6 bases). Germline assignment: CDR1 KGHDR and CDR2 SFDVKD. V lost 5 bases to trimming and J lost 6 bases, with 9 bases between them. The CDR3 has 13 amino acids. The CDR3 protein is CATSVGGSGELFF. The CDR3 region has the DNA TGTGCCACCAGTGTCGGGGGATCCGGGGAGCTGTTTTTT.

Here the CDR3 DNA reads TGTGCCAGCAGTTACCGGGCCACTAGCGGGAGGGCTTTGGAGACCCAGTACTTC. Its protein is CASSYRATSGRALETQYF. The chain is built from TRBV6-5 and TRBJ2-5, with 13 bases that match TRBD2. J gave up 5 bases and V 2 bases, and 11 bases lay outside the gene matches. Germline CDR1 is MNHEY and CDR2 is SVGAGI. This CDR3 is 18 amino acids long.

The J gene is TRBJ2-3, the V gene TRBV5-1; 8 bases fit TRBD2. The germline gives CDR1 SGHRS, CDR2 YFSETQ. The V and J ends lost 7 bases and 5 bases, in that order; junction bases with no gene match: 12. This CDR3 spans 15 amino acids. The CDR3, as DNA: TGCGCCAGCCGGGGAGCGGGGGACCTCGGAGATACGCAGTATTTT. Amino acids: CASRGAGDLGDTQYF.

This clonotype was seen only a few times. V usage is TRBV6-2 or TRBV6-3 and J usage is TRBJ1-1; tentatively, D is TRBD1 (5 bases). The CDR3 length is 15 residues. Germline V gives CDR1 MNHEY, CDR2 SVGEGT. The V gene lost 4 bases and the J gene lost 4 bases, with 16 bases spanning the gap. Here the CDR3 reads CASSSPPRDGTEAFF. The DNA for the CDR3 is TGTGCCAGCAGTTCCCCCCCTAGGGACGGCACTGAAGCTTTCTTT.

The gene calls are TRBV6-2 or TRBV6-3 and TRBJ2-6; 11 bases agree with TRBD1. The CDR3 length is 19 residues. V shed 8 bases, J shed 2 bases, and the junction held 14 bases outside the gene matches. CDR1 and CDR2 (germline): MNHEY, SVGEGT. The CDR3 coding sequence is TGTGCCAGCGATAGGACAGGGGGCAGAATACGGCCTGGGGCCAACGTCCTGACTTTC. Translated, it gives CASDRTGGRIRPGANVLTF.

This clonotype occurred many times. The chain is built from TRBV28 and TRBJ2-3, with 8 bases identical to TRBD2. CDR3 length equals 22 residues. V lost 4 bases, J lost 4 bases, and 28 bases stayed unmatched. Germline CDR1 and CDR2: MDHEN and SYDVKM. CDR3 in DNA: TGTGCCAGCAGTTCGTCGGAGCTGAGTGGGGAGAATAGCGGGATCTTCGCAGATACGCAGTATTTT. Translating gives CASSSSELSGENSGIFADTQYF.

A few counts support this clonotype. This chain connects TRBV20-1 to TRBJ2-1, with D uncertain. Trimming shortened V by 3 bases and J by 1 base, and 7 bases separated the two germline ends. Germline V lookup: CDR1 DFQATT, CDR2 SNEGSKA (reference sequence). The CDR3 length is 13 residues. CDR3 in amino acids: CSASSGSYNEQFF. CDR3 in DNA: TGCAGTGCTAGTAGTGGTTCCTACAATGAGCAGTTCTTC.

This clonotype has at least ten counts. The chain's CDR3 is CASSLGPGAYEQYF. CDR3 nucleotides: TGTGCCAGCAGCTTAGGGCCAGGAGCCTACGAGCAGTACTTC. The rearrangement uses TRBV7-2 and TRBJ2-7; D is ambiguous. V gave up 1 base and J gave up 2 bases, with 9 bases separating them. Germline V lookup: CDR1 SGHTA, CDR2 FQGNSA. This CDR3 has 14 amino acids.

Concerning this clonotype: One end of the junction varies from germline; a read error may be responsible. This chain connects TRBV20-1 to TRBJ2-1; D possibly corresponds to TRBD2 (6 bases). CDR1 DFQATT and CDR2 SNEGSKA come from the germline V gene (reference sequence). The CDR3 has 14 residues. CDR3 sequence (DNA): TGCAATGCTAGACACCCAGGGAGGTATAATGAGCAGTTCTTC. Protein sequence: CNARHPGRYNEQFF.

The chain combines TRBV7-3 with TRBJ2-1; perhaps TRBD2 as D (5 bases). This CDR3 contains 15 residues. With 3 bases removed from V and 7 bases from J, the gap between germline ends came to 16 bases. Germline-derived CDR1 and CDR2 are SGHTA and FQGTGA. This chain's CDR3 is CASSLGESLRNEQFF. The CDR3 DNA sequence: TGTGCCAGCAGCTTGGGAGAATCCCTCAGGAATGAGCAGTTCTTC.

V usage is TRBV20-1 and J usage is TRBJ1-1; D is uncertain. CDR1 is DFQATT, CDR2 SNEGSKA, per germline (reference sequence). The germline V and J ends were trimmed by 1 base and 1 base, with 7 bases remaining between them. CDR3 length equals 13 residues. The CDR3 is CSARARGNTEAFF. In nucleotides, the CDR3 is TGCAGTGCTAGAGCGCGGGGGAACACTGAAGCTTTCTTT.

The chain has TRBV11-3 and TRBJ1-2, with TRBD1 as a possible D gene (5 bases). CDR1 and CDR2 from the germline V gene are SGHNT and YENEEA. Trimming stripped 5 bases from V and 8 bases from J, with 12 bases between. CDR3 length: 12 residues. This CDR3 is CASSPTEGGYTF. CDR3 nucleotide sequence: TGTGCCAGCAGCCCAACGGAGGGGGGCTACACCTTC.

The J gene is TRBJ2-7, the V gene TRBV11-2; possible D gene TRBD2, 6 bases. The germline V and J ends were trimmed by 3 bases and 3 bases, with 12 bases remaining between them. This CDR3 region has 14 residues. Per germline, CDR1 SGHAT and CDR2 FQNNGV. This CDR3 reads CASSFKWGVYEQYF. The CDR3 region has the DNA TGTGCCAGCAGCTTCAAGTGGGGGGTCTACGAGCAGTACTTC.

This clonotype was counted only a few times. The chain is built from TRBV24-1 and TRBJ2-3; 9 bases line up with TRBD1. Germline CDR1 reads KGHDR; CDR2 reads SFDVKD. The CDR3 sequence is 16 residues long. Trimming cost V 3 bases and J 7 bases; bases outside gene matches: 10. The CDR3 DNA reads TGTGCCACCAGTGATGTACAGGGGGCCGGCTACCATACGCAGTATTTT. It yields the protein CATSDVQGAGYHTQYF.

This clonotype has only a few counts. Written as DNA, the CDR3 is TGTGCCAGCAGCTTGTTAGGACAGGGAGGAAGGACTGAAGCTTTCTTT. Protein: CASSLLGQGGRTEAFF. The chain uses TRBV5-6 and TRBJ1-1; 8 bases are shared with TRBD1. Germline lookup yields CDR1 SGHDT and CDR2 YYEEEE. The CDR3 sequence is 16 residues long. After removal of 1 base from V and 5 bases from J, the junction contained 10 bases not matched to a gene.

The CDR3 region has the DNA TGTGCCAGCAGCACCGGGACTAGCGGTGAGCAGTTCTTC. This codes for CASSTGTSGEQFF. This sequence joins TRBV14 and TRBJ2-1, with 11 bases aligning to TRBD2. This CDR3 spans 13 amino acids. V shed 5 bases, J shed 9 bases, and the junction held 3 bases outside the gene matches. CDR1 and CDR2 (germline): SGHDN, FVKESK. The full variable domain, completed using reference TRBV14 and TRBJ2-1, is EAGVTQFPSHSVIEKGQTVTLRCDPISGHDNLYWYRRVMGKEIKFLLHFVKESKQDESGMPNNRFLAERTGGTYSTLKVQPAELEDSGVYFCASSTGTSGEQFFGPGTRLTVL.

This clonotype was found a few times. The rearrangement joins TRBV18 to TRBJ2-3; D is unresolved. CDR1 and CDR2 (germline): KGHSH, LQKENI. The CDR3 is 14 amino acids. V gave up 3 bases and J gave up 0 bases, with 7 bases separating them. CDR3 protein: CASSPTPSTDTQYF. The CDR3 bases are TGTGCCAGCTCACCGACTCCTAGCACAGATACGCAGTATTTT.

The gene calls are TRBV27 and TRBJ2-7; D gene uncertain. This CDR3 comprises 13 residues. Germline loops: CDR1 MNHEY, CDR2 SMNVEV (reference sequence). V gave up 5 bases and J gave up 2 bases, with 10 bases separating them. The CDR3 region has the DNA TGTGCCAGCAGTCCCGGGCCGACCTACGAGCAGTACTTC. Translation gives CASSPGPTYEQYF.

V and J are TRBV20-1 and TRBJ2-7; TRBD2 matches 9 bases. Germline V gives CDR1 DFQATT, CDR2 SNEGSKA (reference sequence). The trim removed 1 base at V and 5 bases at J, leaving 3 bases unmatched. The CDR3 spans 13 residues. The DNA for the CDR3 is TGCAGTGCTAGAGTACTAGCGGGTCACGAGCAGTACTTC. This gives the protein CSARVLAGHEQYF.